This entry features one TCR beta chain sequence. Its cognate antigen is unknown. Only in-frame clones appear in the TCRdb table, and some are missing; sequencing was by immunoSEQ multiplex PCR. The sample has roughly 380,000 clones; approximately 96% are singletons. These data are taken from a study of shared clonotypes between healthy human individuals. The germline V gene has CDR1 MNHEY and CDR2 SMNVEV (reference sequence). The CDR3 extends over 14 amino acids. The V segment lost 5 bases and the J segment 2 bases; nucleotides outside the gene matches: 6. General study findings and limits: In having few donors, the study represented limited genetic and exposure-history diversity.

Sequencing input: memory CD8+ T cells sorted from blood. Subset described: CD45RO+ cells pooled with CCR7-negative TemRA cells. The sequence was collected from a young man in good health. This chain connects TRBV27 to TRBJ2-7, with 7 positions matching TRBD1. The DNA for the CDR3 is TGTGCCAGCAGTCCCCGACAGGGACCCTACGAGCAGTACTTC. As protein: CASSPRQGPYEQYF.